These 30 T cell receptor beta chains were sequenced from one sample in a study of Ad26.COV2.S vaccination and SARS-CoV-2 variants. As to treatment: roughly 19 received Ad26.COV2.S at low or high dose, single or two shots; roughly five received placebo; per-sample allocation not given. Samples came from day 63 after the first vaccine or placebo injection. Clones were read by immunoSEQ multiplex PCR, and TCRdb kept only the in-frame ones, dropping some. The sample lists some 250,000 clones, roughly 90% occurring once. The input for sequencing was peripheral blood, taken in a trial of Ad26.COV2.S vaccine versus placebo. Source of these receptors: a person between 18 and 65 years old who received the Ad26.COV2.S COVID-19 vaccine or a placebo.

The genes are TRBV7-6 and TRBJ2-7; 8 bases line up with TRBD2. The CDR3 consists of 15 residues. From germline, CDR1 is SGHVS and CDR2 FNYEAQ. The junction had 9 bases not matched to a gene; V was cut back by 3 bases and J by 5 bases. The CDR3 loop is CASSLGTSGVDEQYF. For the CDR3, the DNA is TGTGCCAGCAGCTTGGGTACTAGCGGAGTCGACGAGCAGTACTTC.

This clone was picked up one time. V gene TRBV18 combines with J gene TRBJ2-7; 9 nucleotides align to TRBD2. V was pared by 6 bases and J by 3 bases, with 9 bases of the junction left unmatched. This CDR3 is 15 amino acids long. The V gene's germline CDR1 is KGHSH and CDR2 LQKENI. The CDR3 coding sequence is TGTGCCAGCTCCCCCAGCGGGGGGCCGGGCTACGAGCAGTACTTC. Protein sequence: CASSPSGGPGYEQYF.

This clone was observed a handful of times. This chain connects TRBV24-1 to TRBJ2-6; D gene uncertain. Germline V gene sequence: CDR1 KGHDR, CDR2 SFDVKD. The CDR3 totals 16 residues. The germline V and J ends were trimmed by 2 bases and 0 bases, with 7 bases remaining between them. CDR3 amino acids: CATSDYSRSGANVLTF. The DNA for the CDR3 is TGTGCCACCAGTGATTACTCGCGCTCTGGGGCCAACGTCCTGACTTTC.

CDR3 coding DNA: TGTGCCGCGGGCGGGGGGACCCAAGAGACCCAGTACTTC. The encoded protein is CAAGGGTQETQYF. The chain is built from TRBV10-3 and TRBJ2-5, with 8 bases that match TRBD2. Germline CDR1 is ENHRY and CDR2 is SYGVKD. V trimming: 11 bases; J trimming: 1 base; junction bases outside the gene matches: 6. This CDR3 is built from 13 residues.

The chain links TRBV20-1 to TRBJ2-1, with no clear D. Trimming shortened V by 3 bases and J by 10 bases, and 7 bases separated the two germline ends. From germline, CDR1 is DFQATT and CDR2 SNEGSKA (reference sequence). The length of the CDR3 is 10 residues. The CDR3 DNA reads TGCAGTGCTAGTGACGGGGAGCAGTTCTTC. Encoded protein: CSASDGEQFF.

The gene calls are TRBV27 and TRBJ1-5; D remains unclear. The germline V gene encodes CDR1 MNHEY and CDR2 SMNVEV (reference sequence). The CDR3 consists of 14 residues. V shed 5 bases and J shed 0 bases, with 8 bases lying between them. Here the CDR3 reads CASSPAYSNQPQHF. The CDR3 DNA sequence: TGTGCCAGCAGTCCAGCTTATAGCAATCAGCCCCAGCATTTT.

This sequence joins TRBV5-6 and TRBJ1-2; TRBD1 aligns across 9 bases. The V segment lost 4 bases and the J segment 6 bases; nucleotides outside the gene matches: 4. Per germline, CDR1 SGHDT and CDR2 YYEEEE. The CDR3 extends over 13 amino acids. The CDR3 loop is CASSNTGGDGYTF. The DNA for the CDR3 is TGTGCCAGCAGCAATACAGGGGGCGATGGCTACACCTTC.

V gene TRBV7-9 combines with J gene TRBJ2-5; D is undetermined. Germline values: CDR1 SEHNR, CDR2 FQNEAQ (reference sequence). The V end lost 4 bases, the J end lost 0 bases, and 3 bases lay between the germline ends. CDR3 length equals 12 residues. CDR3 loop: CASSSYQETQYF. In nucleotides, the CDR3 is TGTGCCAGCAGCTCGTACCAAGAGACCCAGTACTTC.

The V and J genes are TRBV7-9 and TRBJ2-2, with 11 bases fitting TRBD2. Germline V gives CDR1 SEHNR, CDR2 FQNEAQ (reference sequence). The V and J ends lost 1 base and 7 bases, in that order; junction bases with no gene match: 11. The CDR3 runs to 18 residues. The CDR3 DNA is TGTGCCAGCAGCTTAGGAAATATAGCGGGAGGGCCCGGCGGGGAGCTGTTTTTT. The encoded protein is CASSLGNIAGGPGGELFF.

The chain joins TRBV5-4 to TRBJ2-5; 14 bases match TRBD2. V lost 3 bases to trimming and J lost 1 base; unmatched junction nucleotides: 2. This CDR3 is 16 amino acids long. Germline values: CDR1 SGHNT, CDR2 YYREEE (reference sequence). The chain's CDR3 is CASSSGLAGAQETQYF. In DNA form, the CDR3 reads TGTGCCAGCAGCTCGGGACTAGCGGGAGCCCAAGAGACCCAGTACTTC.

The rearrangement joins TRBV24-1 to TRBJ2-1, with a possible D match to TRBD2 (5 bases). Germline loops: CDR1 KGHDR, CDR2 SFDVKD. With 1 base removed from V and 0 bases from J, the gap between germline ends came to 9 bases. This CDR3 region has 16 residues. CDR3 protein: CATSDLSGSSYNEQFF. In DNA, the CDR3 is TGTGCCACCAGTGATTTATCGGGGAGCTCCTACAATGAGCAGTTCTTC.

The table lists this clone with a count of one. The chain uses TRBV6-5 and TRBJ2-1, with TRBD2 matching 8 bases. The V gene's germline CDR1 is MNHEY and CDR2 SVGAGI. CDR3 length: 14 amino acids. Unmatched junction bases numbered 5, after V lost 6 bases and J lost 4 bases. The DNA of the CDR3 is TGTGCCAGCAGAAATAGCGGGGTATACAATGAGCAGTTCTTC. Protein: CASRNSGVYNEQFF.

This rearrangement joins TRBV7-6 to TRBJ1-1, with TRBD1 matching over 8 bases. V trimming: 5 bases; J trimming: 3 bases; junction bases outside the gene matches: 5. Germline CDR1 reads SGHVS; CDR2 reads FNYEAQ. The CDR3 loop spans 14 amino acids. CDR3 protein: CASSPTGADTEAFF. The DNA of the CDR3 is TGTGCCAGCAGCCCGACAGGGGCGGACACTGAAGCTTTCTTT. Together with reference TRBV7-6 and TRBJ1-1, the CDR3 gives the full variable domain: GAGVSQSPRYKVTKRGQDVALRCDPISGHVSLYWYRQALGQGPEFLTYFNYEAQQDKSGLPNDRFSAERPEGSISTLTIQRTEQRDSAMYRCASSPTGADTEAFFGQGTRLTVV.

CDR3 in amino acids: CASSRTNSYEQYF. For the CDR3, the DNA is TGCGCCAGCAGCAGAACTAACTCCTACGAGCAGTACTTC. The chain carries TRBV5-1 and TRBJ2-7, with unresolved D. Germline loops: CDR1 SGHRS, CDR2 YFSETQ. V was trimmed by 4 bases and J by 0 bases, leaving 8 bases between them. The length of the CDR3 is 13 residues.

The J gene is TRBJ2-1, the V gene TRBV7-9, with 9 bases matching TRBD1. The V segment lost 1 base and the J segment 14 bases; nucleotides outside the gene matches: 6. Germline V CDR1 and CDR2: SEHNR, FQNEAQ (reference sequence). The CDR3 length is 13 residues. In DNA, the CDR3 is TGTGCCAGCAGCTTAGAGGGACAGGGCCTTGAGTTCTTC. Translation gives CASSLEGQGLEFF. Looking up the rest from reference TRBV7-9 and TRBJ2-1 gives the full variable domain: DTGVSQNPRHKITKRGQNVTFRCDPISEHNRLYWYRQTLGQGPEFLTYFQNEAQLEKSRLLSDRFSAERPKGSFSTLEIQRTEQGDSAMYLCASSLEGQGLEFFGPGTRLTVL.

V gene TRBV30 combines with J gene TRBJ2-1; 12 bases align to TRBD2. The CDR3 loop spans 16 amino acids. Germline values: CDR1 GTSNPN, CDR2 SVGIG (reference sequence). V was pared by 5 bases and J by 6 bases, with 11 bases of the junction left unmatched. The CDR3 loop is CAWERIGLAGSNEQFF. The CDR3 nucleotides read TGTGCCTGGGAACGGATAGGACTAGCGGGGAGCAATGAGCAGTTCTTC.

This chain uses TRBV28 with TRBJ1-4; D gene uncertain. The CDR3 has 13 amino acids. V gave up 4 bases and J gave up 8 bases, with 11 bases separating them. The germline CDR1 and CDR2 sequences are MDHEN and SYDVKM. This chain's CDR3 is CASSSRPGEKLFF. The CDR3 DNA is TGTGCCAGCAGTTCCCGACCGGGGGAAAAACTGTTTTTT.

V is TRBV6-5 and J is TRBJ2-5; D is unclear. Deletions cut 6 bases from V and 4 bases from J, with 9 bases between. This CDR3 spans 12 amino acids. Germline CDR1 reads MNHEY; CDR2 reads SVGAGI. The CDR3 coding sequence is TGTGCCAGCAGCTCGAGGAGAGAGACCCAGTACTTC. Protein product: CASSSRRETQYF.

This clone was recorded only once. The chain links TRBV19 to TRBJ1-1, with D maybe TRBD1 (6 bases). CDR3 length: 15 amino acids. From germline, CDR1 is LNHDA and CDR2 SQIVND (reference sequence). V lost 4 bases and J lost 0, with 12 bases in between. CDR3 residues: CASSTVQGLNTEAFF. The DNA of the CDR3 is TGTGCCAGTAGTACCGTACAGGGCTTGAACACTGAAGCTTTCTTT.

The V call is TRBV6-5, the J call TRBJ1-2; no clear D. The CDR3 is 14 amino acids. Germline V gives CDR1 MNHEY, CDR2 SVGAGI. V was clipped by 0 bases and J by 2 bases, with 7 bases between them. The DNA for the CDR3 is TGTGCCAGCAGTTACTCAGGCACCAACTATGGCTACACCTTC. Protein: CASSYSGTNYGYTF.

The J gene is TRBJ1-2, the V gene TRBV9; the D is unclear. Germline-derived CDR1 and CDR2 are SGDLS and YYNGEE. V gave up 0 bases and J gave up 4 bases, with 16 bases separating them. The CDR3 extends over 16 amino acids. The CDR3 bases are TGTGCCAGCAGCGTAGACTTCGCCAGCTCTATCTATGGCTACACCTTC. This codes for CASSVDFASSIYGYTF.

The sample holds a few counts of this clone. This sequence joins TRBV6-5 and TRBJ1-1; no firm D call. Deletions cut 0 bases from V and 3 bases from J, with 8 bases between. The CDR3 extends over 14 amino acids. CDR1 is MNHEY and CDR2 is SVGAGI in the germline V gene. DNA for the CDR3: TGTGCCAGCAGTTACTCGCGAGGGTACACTGAAGCTTTCTTT. Translation gives CASSYSRGYTEAFF.

V is TRBV21-1 and J is TRBJ2-2; the D call of TRBD1 is as the table states it, not checked on the DNA. TRBV21-1 is listed as a pseudogene. CDR3 length: 15 residues. The CDR3 is CASSIQGARTGELFF. CDR3 nucleotide sequence: TGTGCCAGCAGCATCCAGGGGGCTCGGACCGGGGAGCTGTTTTTT.

The rearrangement joins TRBV11-3 to TRBJ1-2; D remains unclear. V was trimmed by 5 bases and J by 3 bases, leaving 7 bases between them. The germline CDR1 and CDR2 sequences are SGHNT and YENEEA. The CDR3 is made up of 12 amino acids. CDR3 residues: CASSPTDYGYTF. As DNA, the CDR3 is TGTGCCAGCAGCCCAACTGACTATGGCTACACCTTC.

The genes are TRBV19 and TRBJ2-5, with 8 bases identical to TRBD2. Per the germline V gene, CDR1 is LNHDA and CDR2 is SQIVND (reference sequence). The CDR3 spans 17 residues. V gave up 3 bases and J gave up 2 bases; unmatched junction bases: 11. CDR3 sequence: CASSIAGSGVLQETQYF. In DNA form, the CDR3 reads TGTGCCAGTAGTATTGCGGGTAGCGGGGTCCTTCAAGAGACCCAGTACTTC.

In this sample, this clone turned up once. The chain has TRBV24-1 and TRBJ1-5; D possibly corresponds to TRBD1 (5 bases). Trimming cost V 12 bases and J 1 base, with 15 bases left between them. Per germline, CDR1 KGHDR and CDR2 SFDVKD. This CDR3 spans 14 amino acids. The CDR3 region has the DNA TGTGCCGCCGGGCAGGGAGGAAGCAATCAGCCCCAGCATTTT. Translated, it gives CAAGQGGSNQPQHF.

The rearrangement uses TRBV28 and TRBJ2-5; 7 bases map to TRBD1. CDR3 size: 13 residues. J was trimmed by 5 bases and V by 3 bases; bases with no gene match: 3. From germline, CDR1 is MDHEN and CDR2 SYDVKM. CDR3 sequence: CASSFDRAETQYF. The DNA of the CDR3 is TGTGCCAGCAGTTTCGACAGGGCGGAGACCCAGTACTTC.

The chain joins TRBV7-2 to TRBJ1-5, with D possibly being TRBD1 (5 bases). CDR3 length: 15 amino acids. CDR1 is SGHTA and CDR2 is FQGNSA in the germline V gene. Trimming pared 5 bases from V and 6 bases from J, leaving 17 bases between. CDR3 residues: CASSPGEVRVQPQHF. CDR3 nucleotide sequence: TGTGCCAGCAGCCCGGGGGAGGTTCGTGTTCAGCCCCAGCATTTT. The variable domain in full, completed from reference TRBV7-2 and TRBJ1-5, reads GAGVSQSPSNKVTEKGKDVELRCDPISGHTALYWYRQSLGQGLEFLIYFQGNSAPDKSGLPSDRFSAERTGGSVSTLTIQRTQQEDSAVYLCASSPGEVRVQPQHFGDGTRLSIL.

The CDR3 DNA is TGTGCCAGCAGTTTACCGGGACTAGCGCACACAGATACGCAGTATTTT. This gives the protein CASSLPGLAHTDTQYF. The rearrangement joins TRBV28 to TRBJ2-3; 10 bases fit TRBD2. CDR1 is MDHEN, CDR2 SYDVKM, per germline. The CDR3 has 16 residues. With V trimmed by 2 bases and J by 2 bases, 4 bases remained unmatched.

The CDR3 region has the DNA TGTGCCAGCATCCGGGGGGCGGGAGGGAATGAGCAGTTCTTC. Its translation is CASIRGAGGNEQFF. The chain employs TRBV27 and TRBJ2-1; 9 bases are shared with TRBD2. CDR3 length equals 14 residues. Germline V gene data show CDR1 as MNHEY and CDR2 as SMNVEV (reference sequence). After removal of 7 bases from V and 7 bases from J, the junction contained 8 bases not matched to a gene.